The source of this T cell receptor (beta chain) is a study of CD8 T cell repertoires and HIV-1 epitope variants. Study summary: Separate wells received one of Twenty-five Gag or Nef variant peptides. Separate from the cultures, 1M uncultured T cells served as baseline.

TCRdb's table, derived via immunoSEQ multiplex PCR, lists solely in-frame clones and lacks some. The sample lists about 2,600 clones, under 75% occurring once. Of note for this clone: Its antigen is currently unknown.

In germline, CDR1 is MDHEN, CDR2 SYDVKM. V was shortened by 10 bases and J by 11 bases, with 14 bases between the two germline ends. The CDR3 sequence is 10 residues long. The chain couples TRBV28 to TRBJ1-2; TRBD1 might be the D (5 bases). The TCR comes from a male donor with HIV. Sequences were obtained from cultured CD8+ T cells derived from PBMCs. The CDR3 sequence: CATTLGTYTF. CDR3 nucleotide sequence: TGTGCCACTACCCTTGGGACGTACACCTTC.